One and the same sample provided the 14 T cell receptor beta chains below, sequenced in a study of blood T cell repertoires in COVID-19. Only in-frame clones appear in the TCRdb table, and some are missing; sequencing was by immunoSEQ multiplex PCR. Of 270,000 or so clones in the sample, about nine tenths are singletons; the top ten hold 2.5% to 3%. The sample consisted of peripheral blood. These receptor sequences come from a woman aged 25 to 39 with active or convalescent COVID-19.

With respect to this clone: This CDR3 is also generated by other DNA sequences in the sample. The rearrangement links TRBV6-1 to TRBJ1-2; a possible D gene is TRBD1 (5 bases). The CDR3 length is 14 residues. V lost 0 bases and J 4 bases, leaving 9 bases between the germline ends. Germline lookup yields CDR1 MNHNS and CDR2 SASEGT. The CDR3 region has the DNA TGTGCCAGCAGTGAAGCGCTTAGGGGCTATGGCTACACCTTC. Its translation is CASSEALRGYGYTF.

The chain has TRBV20-1 and TRBJ2-3; 10 bases match TRBD2. The V segment lost 3 bases and the J segment 6 bases; nucleotides outside the gene matches: 18. CDR1 and CDR2 (germline): DFQATT, SNEGSKA (reference sequence). The CDR3 spans 18 residues. CDR3 sequence reads: CSASNVVDSGGLRDTQYF. The CDR3 DNA follows: TGCAGTGCTAGTAATGTTGTCGATAGCGGGGGGCTTCGGGATACGCAGTATTTT.

The CDR3 is CASSFGQFNEKLFF. In nucleotides, the CDR3 is TGTGCCAGCAGTTTCGGACAATTTAATGAAAAACTGTTTTTT. J is TRBJ1-4 and V is TRBV27; D might be TRBD1 (5 bases). Germline-derived CDR1 and CDR2 are MNHEY and SMNVEV (reference sequence). CDR3 length: 14 amino acids. V dropped 3 bases and J dropped 4 bases, with 9 bases sitting between them.

In this sample, this clone turned up once. The genes are TRBV19 and TRBJ2-5, with 8 bases matching TRBD1. CDR1 is LNHDA, CDR2 SQIVND, per germline (reference sequence). This CDR3 comprises 14 residues. The V gene end was trimmed by 5 bases and the J gene end by 2 bases; junction bases not matched to a gene: 4. The CDR3 spells CASSSHRGQETQYF. The CDR3 DNA follows: TGTGCCAGTAGTTCCCACAGGGGGCAAGAGACCCAGTACTTC.

This clone was recorded once. J is TRBJ1-1 and V is TRBV29-1; D possibly corresponds to TRBD1 (6 bases). Germline lookup yields CDR1 SQVTM and CDR2 ANQGSEA. The ends were cut back, 6 bases at V and 2 bases at J, with 13 bases in the middle. The CDR3 totals 13 residues. In DNA form, the CDR3 reads TGCAGCGTCCGCGGACAGTATAACACTGAAGCTTTCTTT. Translated, it gives CSVRGQYNTEAFF. Based on the CDR3 plus reference TRBV29-1 and TRBJ1-1, the full variable domain is SAVISQKPSRDICQRGTSLTIQCQVDSQVTMMFWYRQQPGQSLTLIATANQGSEATYESGFVIDKFPISRPNLTFSTLTVSNMSPEDSSIYLCSVRGQYNTEAFFGQGTRLTVV.

The chain has TRBV10-3 and TRBJ1-2; D may be TRBD1 (6 bases). CDR1 is ENHRY, CDR2 SYGVKD, per germline. The CDR3 is 13 amino acids. Trimming cost V 10 bases and J 3 bases, with 15 bases left between them. The CDR3 spells CASAQGPDYGYTF. Written as DNA, the CDR3 is TGTGCCAGCGCTCAGGGGCCTGACTATGGCTACACCTTC.

The V and J genes are TRBV18 and TRBJ2-5, with a possible D match to TRBD2 (6 bases). Trimming took 3 bases from V and 2 from J, leaving 22 bases between them. This CDR3 is 18 amino acids long. Germline CDR1 is KGHSH and CDR2 is LQKENI. The CDR3 DNA sequence: TGTGCCAGCTCACCGGATGAGGTCCGGGGGTCAGGGCAAGAGACCCAGTACTTC. This translates into CASSPDEVRGSGQETQYF.

The gene calls are TRBV6-5 and TRBJ2-3; 7 bases are a match to TRBD1. Per the germline V gene, CDR1 is MNHEY and CDR2 is SVGAGI. The CDR3 has 16 residues. V gave up 4 bases and J gave up 6 bases; unmatched junction bases: 13. DNA for the CDR3: TGTGCCAGCAGTTTCCGGACAGGAACATTAACCGATACGCAGTATTTT. Translated: CASSFRTGTLTDTQYF.

The rearrangement joins TRBV6-2 or TRBV6-3 to TRBJ1-5; 8 bases fit TRBD1. With 6 bases clipped from V and 2 bases from J, the junction kept 3 bases outside the gene matches. This CDR3 is 14 amino acids long. CDR1 is MNHEY and CDR2 is SVGEGT in the germline V gene. The chain's CDR3 is CASSDRGRNQPQHF. The CDR3 region has the DNA TGTGCCAGCAGCGACAGGGGTCGCAATCAGCCCCAGCATTTT.

This clone was counted only a few times. The chain employs TRBV4-1 and TRBJ2-7; D is unresolved. V lost 1 base, J lost 3 bases, and 7 bases lay in between. The CDR3 consists of 13 residues. Germline values: CDR1 MGHRA, CDR2 YSYEKL. CDR3 nucleotides: TGCGCCAGCAGCCAAGTTACCAGCTACGAGCAGTACTTC. Translated, it gives CASSQVTSYEQYF.

V and J are TRBV2 and TRBJ1-5; perhaps TRBD1 as D (5 bases). The CDR3 consists of 16 residues. In germline, CDR1 is SNHLY, CDR2 FYNNEI. Trimming left V 3 bases short and J 1 base short, with 13 bases between. Written as DNA, the CDR3 is TGTGCCAGCAGTGATGGGGGGAGAATAAGCAATCAGCCCCAGCATTTT. It specifies CASSDGGRISNQPQHF.

The rearrangement uses TRBV18 and TRBJ2-2, with D possibly being TRBD2 (6 bases). The CDR3 is 13 amino acids. Trimming cost V 6 bases and J 14 bases, with 19 bases left between them. CDR1 and CDR2 (germline): KGHSH, LQKENI. The CDR3 is CASSPGGDRGLFF. The CDR3 DNA sequence: TGTGCCAGCTCCCCTGGCGGGGACCGGGGTCTGTTTTTT.

There are a few counts of this clone. V gene TRBV7-9 combines with J gene TRBJ1-2; 8 bases map to TRBD1. The V gene's germline CDR1 is SEHNR and CDR2 FQNEAQ (reference sequence). V shed 4 bases, J shed 8 bases, and the junction held 3 bases outside the gene matches. This CDR3 contains 12 residues. CDR3 region: CASSSGQVGYTF. In DNA, the CDR3 is TGTGCCAGCAGCTCGGGACAGGTCGGCTACACCTTC.

The V and J genes are TRBV19 and TRBJ1-1, with 7 positions matching TRBD1. V shed 6 bases, J shed 4 bases, and the junction held 5 bases outside the gene matches. The CDR3 is 13 residues long. Germline V gives CDR1 LNHDA, CDR2 SQIVND (reference sequence). The CDR3 here is CASRLTGPTEAFF. The CDR3, as DNA: TGTGCCAGTAGGCTGACAGGGCCCACTGAAGCTTTCTTT.